Each of the 20 T cell receptor beta chains below was sequenced from the same sample in a study of blood T cells in healthy people across ages. A second PCR of about 6 to 12 cycles used a sample-barcoded 5' primer and a J-beta primer mix. From the 5' RACE reads, TCRdb called clonotypes with MiXCR, one entry per CDR3 protein. The profile shows about 570,000 distinct CDR3 sequences, about 25% of them singletons. What was sequenced was blood. These receptor sequences come from a woman in her 70s in good health.

Only a few counts were recorded for this clonotype. This rearrangement joins TRBV6-2 or TRBV6-3 to TRBJ2-1; 11 nucleotides match TRBD2. J lost 0 bases, V lost 4 bases, and 11 bases had no gene match. The CDR3 covers 19 residues. Germline V gene lookup returns CDR1 MNHEY and CDR2 SVGEGT. CDR3: CASSWGGTSGVSSYNEQFF. The CDR3 DNA reads as TGTGCCAGCAGTTGGGGCGGGACTAGCGGCGTCAGCTCCTACAATGAGCAGTTCTTC.

The sample holds a few counts of this clonotype. The gene calls are TRBV5-1 and TRBJ2-5; weak D call: TRBD1 (5 bases). Trimming stripped 7 bases from V and 5 bases from J, with 12 bases between. The CDR3 runs to 12 residues. Germline-derived CDR1 and CDR2 are SGHRS and YFSETQ. In DNA, the CDR3 is TGCGCCAGCGGGGCGGACCGGGAGACCCAGTACTTC. Encoded protein: CASGADRETQYF.

The V gene is TRBV20-1, the J gene TRBJ2-7, with 8 bases matching TRBD2. Germline values: CDR1 DFQATT, CDR2 SNEGSKA (reference sequence). J gave up 0 bases and V 6 bases, and 4 bases lay outside the gene matches. The CDR3 runs to 13 residues. The CDR3 DNA follows: TGCAGTGCCGGGGGGGTAACCTCCTACGAGCAGTACTTC. It is translated as CSAGGVTSYEQYF.

The chain employs TRBV11-3 and TRBJ2-1; D unresolved. The length of the CDR3 is 13 residues. From germline, CDR1 is SGHNT and CDR2 YENEEA. The V gene lost 5 bases and the J gene lost 7 bases, with 12 bases spanning the gap. Here the CDR3 DNA reads TGTGCCAGCAGCCCCGGCCCTGAGAATGAGCAGTTCTTC. This sequence encodes CASSPGPENEQFF.

In DNA, the CDR3 is TGTGCCAGCAGTTTCAATCGGGCGTTGAACCAAGAGACCCAGTACTTC. Protein product: CASSFNRALNQETQYF. The chain couples TRBV12-3 or TRBV12-4 to TRBJ2-5, with D unclear. The CDR3 contains 16 residues. Between the trimmed V and J ends, which lost 3 bases and 0 bases, there was a span of 14 bases.

This chain links TRBV11-3 with TRBJ2-7, with D tentatively TRBD1 (6 bases). The CDR3 loop spans 14 amino acids. CDR1 and CDR2 (germline): SGHNT, YENEEA. V was pared by 3 bases and J by 1 base, with 10 bases between. The CDR3 loop is CASSLNRASYEQYF. The CDR3 bases are TGTGCCAGCAGCTTGAACAGGGCTTCCTACGAGCAGTACTTC.

In its sample, this clonotype was seen a few times. The rearrangement uses TRBV24-1 and TRBJ2-6, with a weak D call TRBD2 (5 bases). CDR1 and CDR2 from the germline V gene are KGHDR and SFDVKD. Trimming cost V 9 bases and J 1 base, with 6 bases left between them. This CDR3 is built from 13 residues. CDR3 in amino acids: CATRGSGANVLTF. In DNA form, the CDR3 reads TGTGCCACCCGGGGTTCTGGGGCCAACGTCCTGACTTTC.

The chain joins TRBV5-6 to TRBJ2-7; 7 nucleotides match TRBD1. Germline CDR1 SGHDT, CDR2 YYEEEE. This CDR3 comprises 13 residues. Unmatched junction bases numbered 3, after V lost 6 bases and J lost 0 bases. CDR3 nucleotides: TGTGCCAGCATTAGGGACAGCTCCTACGAGCAGTACTTC. This gives the protein CASIRDSSYEQYF.

This clonotype was seen a few times. The chain joins TRBV7-2 to TRBJ2-7; D unresolved. Trimming stripped 4 bases from V and 5 bases from J, with 9 bases between. The germline gives CDR1 SGHTA, CDR2 FQGNSA. The CDR3 length is 12 residues. The CDR3 sequence is CASSSLGHEQYF. CDR3 nucleotides: TGTGCCAGCAGCTCCCTCGGGCACGAGCAGTACTTC.

Only a few counts were recorded for this clonotype. In DNA form, the CDR3 reads TGTGCCAGCAGCCAGGGTCCAAATGAGCAGTTCTTC. It specifies CASSQGPNEQFF. The chain joins TRBV3-1 to TRBJ2-1; D gene ambiguous. Germline CDR1 and CDR2: LGHDT and YNNKEL (reference sequence). V was clipped by 3 bases and J by 7 bases, with 7 bases between them. CDR3 size: 12 residues.

The V gene is TRBV4-1, the J gene TRBJ1-4, with D perhaps matching TRBD1 (6 bases). Trimming cost V 1 base and J 8 bases, with 14 bases left between them. This CDR3 is built from 15 residues. Germline V gene data show CDR1 as MGHRA and CDR2 as YSYEKL. The CDR3 bases are TGCGCCAGCAGCCAAGTAGAAAGGGGGAAGGAAAAACTGTTTTTT. Protein: CASSQVERGKEKLFF.

The chain carries TRBV7-2 and TRBJ2-2; D gene unclear. V shed 3 bases and J shed 5 bases, with 7 bases lying between them. This CDR3 spans 13 amino acids. Germline V gene lookup returns CDR1 SGHTA and CDR2 FQGNSA. This chain's CDR3 is CASSFVRTGELFF. CDR3 nucleotides: TGTGCCAGCAGCTTCGTTAGGACCGGGGAGCTGTTTTTT.

The chain is built from TRBV2 and TRBJ2-5; TRBD2 agrees at 12 bases. The CDR3 totals 15 residues. The germline V gene encodes CDR1 SNHLY and CDR2 FYNNEI. V lost 6 bases to trimming and J lost 5 bases; unmatched junction nucleotides: 7. The CDR3 DNA reads as TGTGCCAGCAGACTGACTAGCGGGGGAACTGAGACCCAGTACTTC. It is translated as CASRLTSGGTETQYF.

This clonotype was observed a few times. The rearrangement links TRBV7-2 to TRBJ2-1; the D gene is possibly TRBD2 (7 bases). With 6 bases removed from V and 7 bases from J, the gap between germline ends came to 19 bases. This CDR3 is built from 15 residues. Germline V gives CDR1 SGHTA, CDR2 FQGNSA. The CDR3 here is CASRTLGGPGNEQFF. In DNA, the CDR3 is TGTGCCAGCAGAACCCTCGGGGGGCCGGGAAATGAGCAGTTCTTC.

The chain couples TRBV20-1 to TRBJ2-2; no definite D call. The CDR3 runs to 12 residues. CDR1 and CDR2 from the germline V gene are DFQATT and SNEGSKA (reference sequence). The germline V and J ends were trimmed by 6 bases and 5 bases, with 10 bases remaining between them. The CDR3 sequence is CSAEEPTGELFF. CDR3 bases: TGCAGTGCCGAGGAGCCGACCGGGGAGCTGTTTTTT.

This clonotype was observed a handful of times. Sequence at one end of the junction differs from germline and may be a read error. CDR3 sequence reads: CASTDRAYPPTGELFF. CDR3 in DNA: TGTGCTAGCACTGACAGGGCTTACCCACCCACCGGGGAGCTGTTTTTT. The rearrangement uses TRBV7-7 and TRBJ2-2, with 7 bases lining up with TRBD1. CDR3 size: 16 residues. From germline, CDR1 is SSHAT and CDR2 FNYEAQ (reference sequence). Variable domain in full (rest from reference TRBV7-7 and TRBJ2-2): GAGVSQSPRYKVTKRGQDVTLRCDPISSHATLYWYQQALGQGPEFLTYFNYEAQPDKSGLPSDRFSAERPEGSISTLTIQRTEQRDSAMYRCASTDRAYPPTGELFFGEGSRLTVL.

The V and J genes are TRBV20-1 and TRBJ2-5; D call uncertain. Germline V gene data show CDR1 as DFQATT and CDR2 as SNEGSKA (reference sequence). CDR3 length equals 14 residues. V was pared by 1 base and J by 4 bases, with 13 bases between. CDR3 amino acids: CSARAALSPETQYF. In DNA, the CDR3 is TGCAGTGCTAGAGCTGCGCTCTCCCCAGAGACCCAGTACTTC.

The chain uses TRBV12-3 or TRBV12-4 and TRBJ2-2; the D gene is possibly TRBD2 (6 bases). The CDR3 extends over 16 amino acids. V lost 7 bases, J lost 7 bases, and 22 bases lay in between. In DNA form, the CDR3 reads TGTGCCAGCACCATACATGGAGGGCCAATAATCGGGGAGCTGTTTTTT. Protein product: CASTIHGGPIIGELFF.

In this sample, this clonotype turned up a few times. V and J are TRBV1 and TRBJ1-2; the table names TRBD1, a call not compared with the DNA. TRBV1 represents a pseudogene. This CDR3 has 16 amino acids. CDR3 nucleotide sequence: TGCACCAGCAGCCAAAATGACAGGCCAACGGGGTATGGCTACACCTTC. Translated: CTSSQNDRPTGYGYTF.

In this sample, this clonotype turned up a few times. The gene calls are TRBV11-3 and TRBJ1-4; D perhaps matches TRBD1 (6 bases). Trimming took 8 bases from V and 10 from J, leaving 14 bases between them. Germline CDR1 and CDR2: SGHNT and YENEEA. The length of the CDR3 is 12 residues. The CDR3 reads CASGLGGAKLFF. DNA for the CDR3: TGTGCCAGCGGGCTGGGGGGGGCAAAACTGTTTTTT.